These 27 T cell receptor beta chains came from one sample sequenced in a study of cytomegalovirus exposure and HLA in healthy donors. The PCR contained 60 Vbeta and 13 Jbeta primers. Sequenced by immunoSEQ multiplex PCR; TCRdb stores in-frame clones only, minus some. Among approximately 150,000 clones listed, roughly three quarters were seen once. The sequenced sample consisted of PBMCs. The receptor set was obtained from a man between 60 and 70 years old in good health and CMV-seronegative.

DNA of the CDR3: TGCGCCAGCAGCTTTGGGCAGGAGGGAGAGACCCAGTACTTC. Its protein product is CASSFGQEGETQYF. The chain has TRBV5-1 and TRBJ2-5, with D possibly TRBD2 on 6 matching bases. CDR3 length equals 14 residues. Deletions cut 2 bases from V and 4 bases from J, with 12 bases between. Germline V gene lookup returns CDR1 SGHRS and CDR2 YFSETQ.

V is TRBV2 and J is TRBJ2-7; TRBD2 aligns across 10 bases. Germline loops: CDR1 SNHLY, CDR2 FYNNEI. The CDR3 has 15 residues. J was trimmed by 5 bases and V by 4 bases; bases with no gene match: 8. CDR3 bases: TGTGCCAGCAGTGGTGGGCTAGCGGGAGCCAACGAGCAGTACTTC. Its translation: CASSGGLAGANEQYF.

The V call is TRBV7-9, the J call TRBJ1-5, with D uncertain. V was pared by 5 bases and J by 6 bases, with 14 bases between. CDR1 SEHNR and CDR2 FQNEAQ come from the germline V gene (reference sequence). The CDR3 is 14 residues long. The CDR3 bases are TGTGCCAGCAGCCTAATCACAGAGAGTCAGCCCCAGCATTTT. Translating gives CASSLITESQPQHF. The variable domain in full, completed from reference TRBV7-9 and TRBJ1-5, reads DTGVSQNPRHKITKRGQNVTFRCDPISEHNRLYWYRQTLGQGPEFLTYFQNEAQLEKSRLLSDRFSAERPKGSFSTLEIQRTEQGDSAMYLCASSLITESQPQHFGDGTRLSIL.

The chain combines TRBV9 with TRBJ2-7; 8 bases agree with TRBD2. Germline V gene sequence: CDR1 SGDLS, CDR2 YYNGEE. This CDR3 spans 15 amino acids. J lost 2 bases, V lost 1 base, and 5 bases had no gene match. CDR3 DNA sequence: TGTGCCAGCAGCGTATCAGCGGGAGACGCCTACGAGCAGTACTTC. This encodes CASSVSAGDAYEQYF.

The CDR3 here is CASSLGGDGGEQFF. The CDR3, as DNA: TGCGCCAGCAGCTTGGGGGGGGACGGAGGTGAGCAGTTCTTC. The chain joins TRBV5-1 to TRBJ2-1; D may be TRBD2 (6 bases). The V gene lost 0 bases and the J gene lost 9 bases, with 13 bases spanning the gap. The CDR3 sequence is 14 residues long. Germline V lookup: CDR1 SGHRS, CDR2 YFSETQ.

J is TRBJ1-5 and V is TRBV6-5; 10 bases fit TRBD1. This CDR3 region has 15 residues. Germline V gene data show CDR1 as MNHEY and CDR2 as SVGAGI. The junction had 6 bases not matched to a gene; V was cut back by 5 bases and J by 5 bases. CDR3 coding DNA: TGTGCCAGCAGTCGGACCGGGACAGGGGATCAGCCCCAGCATTTT. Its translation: CASSRTGTGDQPQHF.

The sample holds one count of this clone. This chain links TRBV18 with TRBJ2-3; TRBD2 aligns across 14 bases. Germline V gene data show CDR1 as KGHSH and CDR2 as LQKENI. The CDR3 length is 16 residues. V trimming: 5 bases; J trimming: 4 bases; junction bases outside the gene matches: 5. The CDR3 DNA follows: TGTGCCAGCTCAACGGGGACTAGCGGGAGCTCAGATACGCAGTATTTT. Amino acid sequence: CASSTGTSGSSDTQYF.

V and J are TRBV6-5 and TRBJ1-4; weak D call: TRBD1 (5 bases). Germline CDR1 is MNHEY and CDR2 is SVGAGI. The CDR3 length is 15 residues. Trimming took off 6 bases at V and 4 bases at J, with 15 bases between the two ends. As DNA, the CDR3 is TGTGCCAGCAGCACGACAGCAGACTTTAATGAAAAACTGTTTTTT. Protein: CASSTTADFNEKLFF.

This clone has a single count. In DNA form, the CDR3 reads TGTGCCAGCAGCTTAGACGCCAGGGAAGACTATGGCTACACCTTC. Translating gives CASSLDAREDYGYTF. This chain joins TRBV7-9 and TRBJ1-2; possibly TRBD1 for D (5 bases). Per germline, CDR1 SEHNR and CDR2 FQNEAQ (reference sequence). The CDR3 runs 15 residues. With 1 base removed from V and 3 bases from J, the gap between germline ends came to 12 bases.

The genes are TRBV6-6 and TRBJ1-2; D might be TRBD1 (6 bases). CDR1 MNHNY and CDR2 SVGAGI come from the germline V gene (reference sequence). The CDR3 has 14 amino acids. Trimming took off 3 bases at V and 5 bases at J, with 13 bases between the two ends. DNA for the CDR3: TGTGCCAGCAGTTATGTGGAGACAGGATATGGCTACACCTTC. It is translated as CASSYVETGYGYTF.

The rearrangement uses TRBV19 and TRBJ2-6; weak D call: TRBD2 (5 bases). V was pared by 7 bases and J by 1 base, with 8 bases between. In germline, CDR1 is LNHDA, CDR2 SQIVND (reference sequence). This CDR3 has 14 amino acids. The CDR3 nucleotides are TGTGCCAGTACTACGGGGTCTGGGGCCAACGTCCTGACTTTC. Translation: CASTTGSGANVLTF.

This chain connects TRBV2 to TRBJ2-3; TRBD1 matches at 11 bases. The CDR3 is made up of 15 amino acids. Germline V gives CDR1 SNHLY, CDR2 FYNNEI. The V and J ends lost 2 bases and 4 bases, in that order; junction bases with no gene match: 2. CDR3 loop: CASSEWGQGADTQYF. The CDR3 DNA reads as TGTGCCAGCAGTGAATGGGGACAGGGGGCAGATACGCAGTATTTT.

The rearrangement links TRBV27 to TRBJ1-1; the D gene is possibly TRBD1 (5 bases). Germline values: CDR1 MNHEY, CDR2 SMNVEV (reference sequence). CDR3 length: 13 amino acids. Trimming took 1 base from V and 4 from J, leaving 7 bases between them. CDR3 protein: CASSLFRATEAFF. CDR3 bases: TGTGCCAGCAGTTTATTCAGGGCCACTGAAGCTTTCTTT.

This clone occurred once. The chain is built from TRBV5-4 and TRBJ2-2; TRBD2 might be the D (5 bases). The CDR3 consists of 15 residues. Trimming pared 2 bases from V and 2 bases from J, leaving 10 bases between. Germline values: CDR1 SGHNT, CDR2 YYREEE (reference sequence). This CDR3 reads CASSLKAVNTGELFF. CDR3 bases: TGTGCCAGCAGCTTAAAAGCGGTAAACACCGGGGAGCTGTTTTTT.

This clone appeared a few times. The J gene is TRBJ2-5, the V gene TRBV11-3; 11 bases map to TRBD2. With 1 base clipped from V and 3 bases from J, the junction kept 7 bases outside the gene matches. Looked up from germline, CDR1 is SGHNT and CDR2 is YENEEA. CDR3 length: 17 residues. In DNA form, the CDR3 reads TGTGCCAGCAGCTTAGCCCCCGGACTAGCGGGCGAAGAGACCCAGTACTTC. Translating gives CASSLAPGLAGEETQYF.

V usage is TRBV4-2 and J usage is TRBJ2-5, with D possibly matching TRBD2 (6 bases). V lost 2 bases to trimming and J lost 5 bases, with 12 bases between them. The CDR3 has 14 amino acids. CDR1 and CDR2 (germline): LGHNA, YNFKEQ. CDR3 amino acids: CASSQRRGPETQYF. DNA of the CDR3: TGTGCCAGCAGCCAACGGCGGGGTCCGGAGACCCAGTACTTC.

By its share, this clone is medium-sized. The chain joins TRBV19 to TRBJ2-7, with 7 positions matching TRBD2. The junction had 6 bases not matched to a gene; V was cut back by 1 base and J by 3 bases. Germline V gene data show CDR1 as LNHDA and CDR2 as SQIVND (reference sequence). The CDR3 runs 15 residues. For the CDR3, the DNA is TGTGCCAGTAGTATAGCACTAGCGCCTAACTACGAGCAGTACTTC. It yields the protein CASSIALAPNYEQYF.

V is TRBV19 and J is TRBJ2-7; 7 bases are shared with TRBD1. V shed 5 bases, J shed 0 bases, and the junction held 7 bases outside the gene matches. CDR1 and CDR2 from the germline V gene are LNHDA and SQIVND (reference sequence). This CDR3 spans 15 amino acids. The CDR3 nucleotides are TGTGCCAGTAGTCCTACGACAGGGACCTCCTACGAGCAGTACTTC. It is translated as CASSPTTGTSYEQYF.

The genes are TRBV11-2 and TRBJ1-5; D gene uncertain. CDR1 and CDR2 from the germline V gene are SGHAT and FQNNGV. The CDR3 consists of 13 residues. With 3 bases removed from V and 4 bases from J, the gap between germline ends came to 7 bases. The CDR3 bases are TGTGCCAGCAGCTTGGAGAGGAATCAGCCCCAGCATTTT. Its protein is CASSLERNQPQHF.

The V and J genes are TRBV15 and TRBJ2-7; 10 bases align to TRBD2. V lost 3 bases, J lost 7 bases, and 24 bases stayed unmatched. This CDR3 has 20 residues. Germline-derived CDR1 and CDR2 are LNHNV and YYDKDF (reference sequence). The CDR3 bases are TGTGCCACCAGCAGTGCATTCACTAGCGGGATTTCTTTCCTACGGCAAGAGCAGTACTTC. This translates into CATSSAFTSGISFLRQEQYF.

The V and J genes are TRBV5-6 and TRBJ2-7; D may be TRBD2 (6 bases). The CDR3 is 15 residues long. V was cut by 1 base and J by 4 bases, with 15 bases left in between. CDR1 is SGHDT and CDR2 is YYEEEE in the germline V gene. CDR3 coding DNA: TGTGCCAGCAGCTTGTCTTGGGGGGTCAGGTACGAGCAGTACTTC. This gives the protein CASSLSWGVRYEQYF.

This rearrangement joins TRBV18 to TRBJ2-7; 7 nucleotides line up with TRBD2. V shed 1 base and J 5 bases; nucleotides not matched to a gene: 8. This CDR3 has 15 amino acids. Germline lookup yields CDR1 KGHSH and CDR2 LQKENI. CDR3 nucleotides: TGTGCCAGCTCACCACTGTTAGCGGGTGTCAACGAGCAGTACTTC. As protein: CASSPLLAGVNEQYF.

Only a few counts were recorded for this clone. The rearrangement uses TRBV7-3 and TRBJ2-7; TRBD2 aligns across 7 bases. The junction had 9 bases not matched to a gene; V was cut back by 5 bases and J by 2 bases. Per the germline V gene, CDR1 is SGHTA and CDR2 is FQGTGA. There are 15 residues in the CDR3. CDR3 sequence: CASSQRDYPAYEQYF. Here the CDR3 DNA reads TGTGCCAGCAGCCAGAGGGACTATCCAGCCTACGAGCAGTACTTC.

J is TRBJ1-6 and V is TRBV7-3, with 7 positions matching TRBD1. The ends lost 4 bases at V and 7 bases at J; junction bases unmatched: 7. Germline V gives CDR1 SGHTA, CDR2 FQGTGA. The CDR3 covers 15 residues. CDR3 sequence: CASSSYRQGNSPLHF. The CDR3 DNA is TGTGCCAGCAGCTCATACCGACAGGGCAATTCACCCCTCCACTTT. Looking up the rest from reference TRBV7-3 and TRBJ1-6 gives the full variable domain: GAGVSQTPSNKVTEKGKYVELRCDPISGHTALYWYRQSLGQGPEFLIYFQGTGAADDSGLPNDRFFAVRPEGSVSTLKIQRTERGDSAVYLCASSSYRQGNSPLHFGNGTRLTVT.

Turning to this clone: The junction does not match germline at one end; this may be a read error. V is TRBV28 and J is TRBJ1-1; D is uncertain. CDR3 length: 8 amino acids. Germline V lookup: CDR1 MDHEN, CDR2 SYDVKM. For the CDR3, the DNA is TGTGCCAGCAGTTTGCGGGACTTT. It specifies CASSLRDF. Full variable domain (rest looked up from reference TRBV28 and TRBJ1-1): DVKVTQSSRYLVKRTGEKVFLECVQDMDHENMFWYRQDPGLGLRLIYFSYDVKMKEKGDIPEGYSVSREKKERFSLILESASTNQTSMYLCASSLRDFGQGTRLTVV.

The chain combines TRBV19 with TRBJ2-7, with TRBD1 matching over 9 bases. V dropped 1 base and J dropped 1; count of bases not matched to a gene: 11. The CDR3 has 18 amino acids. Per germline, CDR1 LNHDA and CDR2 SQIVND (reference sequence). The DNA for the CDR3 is TGTGCCAGTAGTATAGGAAGGACAGGGGACTTCAGTTCCTACGAGCAGTACTTC. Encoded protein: CASSIGRTGDFSSYEQYF.

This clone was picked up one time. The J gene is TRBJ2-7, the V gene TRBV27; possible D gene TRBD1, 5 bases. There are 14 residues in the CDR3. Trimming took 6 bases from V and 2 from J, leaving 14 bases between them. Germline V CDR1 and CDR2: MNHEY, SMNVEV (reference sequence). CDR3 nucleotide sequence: TGTGCCAGCAGCATAAGGGGTGGTCCCTACGAGCAGTACTTC. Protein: CASSIRGGPYEQYF.